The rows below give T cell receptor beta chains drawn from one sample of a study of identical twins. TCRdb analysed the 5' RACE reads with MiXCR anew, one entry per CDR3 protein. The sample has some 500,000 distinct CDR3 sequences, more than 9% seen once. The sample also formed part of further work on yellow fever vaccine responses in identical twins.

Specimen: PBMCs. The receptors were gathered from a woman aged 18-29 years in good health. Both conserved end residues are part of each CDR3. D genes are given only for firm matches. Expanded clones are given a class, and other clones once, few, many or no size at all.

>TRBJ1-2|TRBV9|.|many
CASSVAQSPNYGYTF
TGTGCCAGCAGCGTAGCACAATCGCCAAACTATGGCTACACCTTC
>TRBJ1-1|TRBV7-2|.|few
CASSFTASRLGNTEAFF
TGTGCCAGCAGCTTTACCGCTTCTAGGTTGGGGAACACTGAAGCTTTCTTT
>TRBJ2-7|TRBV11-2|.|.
CASRLSWGEKLDEQYF
TGTGCCAGCAGGCTCTCGTGGGGGGAAAAACTAGACGAGCAGTACTTC
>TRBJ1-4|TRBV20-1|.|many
CSASGQFNEKLFF
TGCAGTGCTAGCGGACAGTTTAATGAAAAACTGTTTTTT
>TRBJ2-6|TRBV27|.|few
CASSSRVRSSGANVLTF
TGTGCCAGCAGTTCGAGGGTTCGGAGCTCTGGGGCCAACGTCCTGACTTTC
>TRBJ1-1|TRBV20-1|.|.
CSAITRGNTEAFF
TGCAGTGCTATAACCAGGGGAAACACTGAAGCTTTCTTT
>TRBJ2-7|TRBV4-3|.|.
CASSQEGLGGHEQYF
TGCGCCAGCAGCCAAGAAGGATTGGGTGGGCACGAGCAGTACTTC
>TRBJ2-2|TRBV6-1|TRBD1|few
CASRPGTGDVTGELFF
TGTGCCAGCAGACCCGGGACAGGGGACGTAACCGGGGAGCTGTTTTTT
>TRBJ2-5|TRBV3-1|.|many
CASSQGYEIQETQYF
TGTGCCAGCAGCCAGGGCTACGAGATCCAAGAGACCCAGTACTTC
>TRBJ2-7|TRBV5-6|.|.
CASSLRQRDEQYF
TGTGCCAGCAGCCTCCGACAACGGGATGAGCAGTACTTC
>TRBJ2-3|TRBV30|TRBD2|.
CAWSVQAGSTDTQYF
TGTGCCTGGAGTGTACAAGCGGGGAGCACAGATACGCAGTATTTT
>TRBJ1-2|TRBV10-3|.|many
CAIRDGPSYGYTF
TGTGCCATCAGGGACGGACCTTCCTATGGCTACACCTTC
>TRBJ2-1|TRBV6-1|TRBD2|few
CASSPPAGLAKFF
TGTGCCAGCAGCCCACCCGCGGGACTAGCGAAGTTCTTC
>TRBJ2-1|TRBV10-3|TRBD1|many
CAIRTGYGDEQFF
TGTGCCATCAGGACAGGGTATGGCGATGAGCAGTTCTTC
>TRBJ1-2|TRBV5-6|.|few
CASSPPRGDGYTF
TGTGCCAGCAGCCCCCCCAGGGGAGATGGCTACACCTTC
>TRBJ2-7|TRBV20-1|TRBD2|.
CSATAGPLAGGPSSYGQYF
TGCAGTGCCACTGCCGGCCCGTTAGCGGGGGGCCCCAGCTCCTACGGGCAGTACTTC
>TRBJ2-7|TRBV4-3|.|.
CASNWGKLGYEQYF
TGCGCCAGCAATTGGGGGAAACTGGGCTACGAGCAGTACTTC
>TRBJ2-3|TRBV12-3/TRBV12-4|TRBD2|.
CASSYSGISTDTQYF
TGTGCCAGCAGTTATAGCGGGATTAGCACAGATACGCAGTATTTT
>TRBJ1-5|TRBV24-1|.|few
CATSDLPGAGPQHF
TGTGCCACCAGTGATTTACCGGGGGCCGGGCCCCAGCATTTT
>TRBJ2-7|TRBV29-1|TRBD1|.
CSVETGRDEQYF
TGCAGCGTTGAGACAGGGCGGGACGAGCAGTACTTC
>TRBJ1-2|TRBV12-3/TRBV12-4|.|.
CASTSAGHYGYTF
TGTGCCAGCACCTCGGCAGGGCACTATGGCTACACCTTC
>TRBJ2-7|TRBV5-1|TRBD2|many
CASSSGLAGGPNSYEQYF
TGCGCCAGCAGCTCCGGACTAGCGGGGGGGCCCAACTCCTACGAGCAGTACTTC
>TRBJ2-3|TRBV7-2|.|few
CASSLAVFTDTQYF
TGTGCCAGCAGCTTAGCCGTCTTCACAGATACGCAGTATTTT
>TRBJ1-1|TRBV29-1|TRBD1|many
CSAVTGDGTEAFF
TGCAGCGCCGTGACAGGGGATGGAACTGAAGCTTTCTTT
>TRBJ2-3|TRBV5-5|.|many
CASSLEGASTDTQYF
TGCGCCAGCAGCTTGGAGGGGGCAAGCACAGATACGCAGTATTTT
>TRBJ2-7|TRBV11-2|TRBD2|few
CASSLVIPIAGGPSYEQYF
TGTGCCAGCAGCTTAGTTATTCCGATAGCGGGAGGCCCCTCCTACGAGCAGTACTTC
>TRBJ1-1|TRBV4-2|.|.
CATSGRVNTEAFF
TGTGCCACCTCAGGGAGGGTGAACACTGAAGCTTTCTTT
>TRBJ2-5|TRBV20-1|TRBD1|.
CSASDRGRRWETQYF
TGCAGTGCGTCGGACAGGGGAAGGCGTTGGGAGACCCAGTACTTC
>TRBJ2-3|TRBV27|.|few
CASSRSVPSTDTQYF
TGTGCCAGCAGTCGGAGCGTCCCGAGCACAGATACGCAGTATTTT
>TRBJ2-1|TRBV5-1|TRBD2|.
CASSFWAGSGGAVGYNEQFF
TGCGCCAGCAGCTTTTGGGCGGGTAGCGGGGGGGCCGTAGGCTACAATGAGCAGTTCTTC
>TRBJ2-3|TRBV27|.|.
CASRLRASDTQYF
TGTGCCAGCAGACTTCGGGCTTCAGATACGCAGTATTTT
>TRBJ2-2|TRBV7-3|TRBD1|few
CASSFTGEETGELFF
TGTGCCAGCAGCTTCACAGGGGAAGAAACCGGGGAGCTGTTTTTT
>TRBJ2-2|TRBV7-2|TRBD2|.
CASSLGVAGANTGELFF
TGTGCCAGCAGCCTCGGGGTAGCGGGGGCGAACACCGGGGAGCTGTTTTTT
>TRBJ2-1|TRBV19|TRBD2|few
CASSILAGTAGNEQFF
TGTGCCAGTAGTATCTTAGCGGGAACGGCTGGCAATGAGCAGTTCTTC
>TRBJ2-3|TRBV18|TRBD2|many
CASSPLAGAADTQYF
TGTGCCAGCTCACCACTAGCGGGAGCGGCAGATACGCAGTATTTT
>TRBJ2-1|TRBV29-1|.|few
CSVGGIYEQFF
TGCAGCGTAGGCGGGATATATGAGCAGTTCTTC
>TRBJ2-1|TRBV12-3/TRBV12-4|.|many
CASSLGAGRNLYNEQFF
TGTGCCAGCAGTTTAGGGGCAGGGCGTAATCTATACAATGAGCAGTTCTTC
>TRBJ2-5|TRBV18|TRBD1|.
CASSPDAGTAYQETQYF
TGTGCCAGCTCACCGGATGCCGGGACAGCGTACCAAGAGACCCAGTACTTC
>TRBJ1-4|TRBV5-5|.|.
CASSLIIPRDEKLFF
TGTGCCAGCAGCTTGATCATCCCCCGGGATGAAAAACTGTTTTTT
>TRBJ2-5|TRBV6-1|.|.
CASRSLGETQYF
TGTGCCAGTCGGTCTCTGGGGGAGACCCAGTACTTC
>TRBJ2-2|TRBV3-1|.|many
CASSHQTNTGELFF
TGTGCCAGCAGCCATCAAACTAACACCGGGGAGCTGTTTTTT
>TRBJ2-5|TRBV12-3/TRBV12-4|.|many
CASSFTGAPLETQYF
TGTGCCAGCAGTTTCACCGGGGCCCCTCTTGAGACCCAGTACTTC
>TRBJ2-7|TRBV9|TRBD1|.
CASSDRDRTYEQYF
TGTGCCAGCAGCGACCGGGACAGAACCTACGAGCAGTACTTC
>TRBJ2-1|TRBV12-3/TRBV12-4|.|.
CATRGGGGNEQFF
TGTGCCACCCGAGGTGGGGGAGGCAATGAGCAGTTCTTC
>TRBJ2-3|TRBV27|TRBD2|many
CASSSTHSGRAGDTQYF
TGTGCCAGCAGTTCCACCCATAGCGGGAGGGCCGGAGATACGCAGTATTTT
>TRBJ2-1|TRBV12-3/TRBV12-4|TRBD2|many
CASRYSGGDEQFF
TGTGCCAGCAGATATAGCGGGGGGGATGAGCAGTTCTTC
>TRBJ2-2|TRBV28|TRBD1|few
CASLQQGDLTGELFF
TGTGCCAGCCTCCAACAGGGGGACCTCACCGGGGAGCTGTTTTTT
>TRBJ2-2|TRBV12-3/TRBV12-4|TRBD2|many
CASSLAGGVTGELFF
TGTGCCAGCAGTTTGGCGGGAGGAGTTACCGGGGAGCTGTTTTTT
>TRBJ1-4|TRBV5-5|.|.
CASSSTPLGATNEKLFF
TGTGCCAGCAGCTCCACTCCGCTCGGTGCAACTAATGAAAAACTGTTTTTT
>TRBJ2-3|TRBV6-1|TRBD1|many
CASSKDRGRTDTQYF
TGTGCCAGCAGTAAGGACAGGGGTCGCACAGATACGCAGTATTTT
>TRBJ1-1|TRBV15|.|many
CATSRVTRNTEAFF
TGTGCCACCAGCAGAGTGACACGGAACACTGAAGCTTTCTTT
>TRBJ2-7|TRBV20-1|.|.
CSATIPKPYEQYF
TGCAGTGCTACGATACCCAAACCCTACGAGCAGTACTTC
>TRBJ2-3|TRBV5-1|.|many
CASSLGEHTQYF
TGCGCCAGCAGCTTGGGTGAGCATACGCAGTATTTT
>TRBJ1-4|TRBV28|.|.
CASLTGAGIGEKLFF
TGTGCCAGCCTCACTGGCGCGGGCATTGGGGAAAAACTGTTTTTT
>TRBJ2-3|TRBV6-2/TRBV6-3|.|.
CASSYPHSPAAGDTQYF
TGTGCCAGCAGTTACCCGCACAGCCCCGCGGCAGGGGATACGCAGTATTTT
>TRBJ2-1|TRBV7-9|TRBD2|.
CASSLVTSLSEQFF
TGTGCCAGCAGCTTAGTGACTAGCCTCAGTGAGCAGTTCTTC
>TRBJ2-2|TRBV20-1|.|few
CSARGRNTGELFF
TGCAGTGCTAGAGGCCGGAACACCGGGGAGCTGTTTTTT